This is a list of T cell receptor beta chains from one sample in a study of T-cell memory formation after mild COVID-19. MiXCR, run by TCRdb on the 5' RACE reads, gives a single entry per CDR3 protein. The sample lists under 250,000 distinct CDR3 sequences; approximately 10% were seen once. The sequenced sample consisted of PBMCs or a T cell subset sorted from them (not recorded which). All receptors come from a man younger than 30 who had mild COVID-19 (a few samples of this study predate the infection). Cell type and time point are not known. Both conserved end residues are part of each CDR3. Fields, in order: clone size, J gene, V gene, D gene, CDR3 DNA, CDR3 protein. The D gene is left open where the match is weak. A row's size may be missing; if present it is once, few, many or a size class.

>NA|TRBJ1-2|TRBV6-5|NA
TGTGCCAGCAGTTACAACGGCAGAAACTATGGCTACACCTTC
CASSYNGRNYGYTF
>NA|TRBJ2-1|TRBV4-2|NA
TGTGCCAGCACCGGGAACTACAATGAGCAGTTCTTC
CASTGNYNEQFF
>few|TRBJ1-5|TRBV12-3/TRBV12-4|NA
TGTGCCAGCAGTTTAGCGGCTTATCAGCCCCAGCATTTT
CASSLAAYQPQHF
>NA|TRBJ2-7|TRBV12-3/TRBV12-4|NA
TGTGCCAGCAGTTCCACTACCCCGGTCCGCTACGAGCAGTACTTC
CASSSTTPVRYEQYF
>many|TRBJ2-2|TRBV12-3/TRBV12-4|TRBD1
TGTGCCAGCAGTCCATGGGGACAGGTGAACACCGGGGAGCTGTTTTTT
CASSPWGQVNTGELFF
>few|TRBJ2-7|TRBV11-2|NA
TGTGCCAGCAGCCCTCCGGGCCTTCGCAACGAGCAGTACTTC
CASSPPGLRNEQYF
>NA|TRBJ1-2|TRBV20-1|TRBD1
TGCAGGGCGGGTACAGGGGGCCTCAGTGGCTACACCTTC
CRAGTGGLSGYTF
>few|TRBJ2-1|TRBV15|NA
TGTGCCACCAGCAGAGACCGTATAGCCGAGGAGCAGTTCTTC
CATSRDRIAEEQFF
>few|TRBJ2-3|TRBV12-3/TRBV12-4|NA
TGTGCCAGCAGTGGTTCCAGCACAGATACGCAGTATTTT
CASSGSSTDTQYF
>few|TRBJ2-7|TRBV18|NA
TGTGCCAGCTCATCTGAGGGGGGCCCCTACGAGCAGTACTTC
CASSSEGGPYEQYF
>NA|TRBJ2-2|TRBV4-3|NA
TGCGCCAGCAGCTATGAAGTCCCGAGTTATATAAACACCGGGGAGCTGTTTTTT
CASSYEVPSYINTGELFF
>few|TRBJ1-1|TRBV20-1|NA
TGCAGTGCTAGAGATTTGGGGGTGAACACTGAAGCTTTCTTT
CSARDLGVNTEAFF
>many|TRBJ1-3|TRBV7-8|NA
TGTGCCAGCAGCTTAGTGGACCGGTCGAGGAACACCATATATTTT
CASSLVDRSRNTIYF
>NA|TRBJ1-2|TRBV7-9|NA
TGTGCCAGCAGCTTTGAGGGTCGGGGCTACACCTTC
CASSFEGRGYTF
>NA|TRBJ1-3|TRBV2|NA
TGTGCCACCCGCGAACAGAGCTCTGGAAACACCATATATTTT
CATREQSSGNTIYF
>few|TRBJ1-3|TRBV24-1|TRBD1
TGTGCCACCAGTGATTCAGGACAGGGGGCCGAAAACACCATATATTTT
CATSDSGQGAENTIYF
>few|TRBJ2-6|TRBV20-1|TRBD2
TGCAGTGCTCGGACTAGCGGGGCCCCTGGGGCCAACGTCCTGACTTTC
CSARTSGAPGANVLTF
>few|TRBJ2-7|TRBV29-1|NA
TGCAGCGTTGTACAGGCCCCCTCCTACGAGCAGTACTTC
CSVVQAPSYEQYF
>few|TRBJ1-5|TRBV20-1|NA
TGCAGTGCTAGAGAGGAGAAGGGTGCAGTCAGCAATCAGCCCCAGCATTTT
CSAREEKGAVSNQPQHF
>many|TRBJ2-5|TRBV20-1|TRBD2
TGCAGTGCCCTTACTAGCGGGGGGTCGCAGACCCAGTACTTC
CSALTSGGSQTQYF
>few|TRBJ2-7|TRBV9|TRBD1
TGTGCCAGCAGCGTGTCGGACAGGGGAAACTCCTACGAGCAGTACTTC
CASSVSDRGNSYEQYF
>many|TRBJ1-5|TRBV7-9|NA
TGTGCCAGCAGCTCCGGGGCCCGCAATCAGCCCCAGCATTTT
CASSSGARNQPQHF
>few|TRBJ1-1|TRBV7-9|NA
TGTGCCAGCAGGCTAGGTTCCGTCGGGAACACTGAAGCTTTCTTT
CASRLGSVGNTEAFF